This T cell receptor (beta chain) was retrieved from a study of T cells after yellow fever vaccination. For the study at large: SMART-Seq v4 Ultra Low Input served to prepare low-cell-number fractions.

This clonotype has more than one count but fewer than ten. Its antigen is unidentified. TCRdb redid the calling of the 5' RACE reads with MiXCR, one entry per CDR3 protein. The sample holds 500,000 to 700,000 distinct CDR3 sequences; about 19% are singletons and the top ten take roughly an eighth. Findings and caveats of the study: Post-booster repertoires again held most primary-vaccination clones (roughly 95% CD4, roughly 88% CD8). The secondary response was weaker but peaked faster, day 5 versus 15. Researchers noted that a small share of clonotypes showed up in both CD4 and CD8 compartments.

The receptor was derived from a young man who received the YFV17D yellow fever vaccine. The source material was PBMCs, sampled 15 days after the yellow fever booster vaccination.

The CDR3 region is CASTNRVGEQFF. The CDR3, as DNA: TGTGCCAGCACTAACAGGGTTGGTGAGCAGTTCTTC. The rearrangement links TRBV5-6 to TRBJ2-1, with D tentatively TRBD1 (6 bases). Trimming took off 6 bases at V and 9 bases at J, with 13 bases between the two ends. Germline loops: CDR1 SGHDT, CDR2 YYEEEE. There are 12 residues in the CDR3.